The 10 T cell receptor beta chains in this list originate from one sample, sequenced in a study of shared clonotypes between healthy human individuals. Generated by immunoSEQ multiplex PCR, the TCRdb table keeps only in-frame clones and is missing some. The repertoire has some 2.4 million clones, 80% to 95% of them found once; the top ten carry more than 0.35%. The sample taken for sequencing was naive CD4+ T cells from PBMCs. Noted subset: CD45RA+ positively selected. The source of these receptors is a man younger than 35 in good health. Some clones in this sample may be carry-over from other donors' samples.

Regarding this clone: Other nucleotide sequences from this sample produce the same CDR3. The chain employs TRBV7-2 and TRBJ1-5, with 7 bases aligning to TRBD1. Germline V gives CDR1 SGHTA, CDR2 FQGNSA. The CDR3 is 15 amino acids. V lost 5 bases to trimming and J lost 0 bases; unmatched junction nucleotides: 4. CDR3 coding DNA: TGTGCCAGCAGCCCCAGGGGGAATAGCAATCAGCCCCAGCATTTT. Encoded protein: CASSPRGNSNQPQHF.

The chain joins TRBV18 to TRBJ2-1, with a weak D call TRBD1 (6 bases). V lost 3 bases to trimming and J lost 12 bases, with 18 bases between them. CDR3 length: 14 amino acids. Germline lookup yields CDR1 KGHSH and CDR2 LQKENI. CDR3 in DNA: TGTGCCAGCTCACCCGGGATTTTACCACAGGGGCAGTTCTTC. Translated: CASSPGILPQGQFF.

This chain joins TRBV2 and TRBJ2-7; TRBD2 aligns across 9 bases. Germline-derived CDR1 and CDR2 are SNHLY and FYNNEI. The CDR3 consists of 15 residues. V was clipped by 4 bases and J by 6 bases; unmatched bases: 10. The CDR3 region has the DNA TGTGCCAGCAGTGTCCCAGCGGGAGGCGTGGGCGAGCAGTACTTC. Its protein is CASSVPAGGVGEQYF.

This rearrangement joins TRBV6-5 to TRBJ1-4; TRBD1 matches 7 bases. Germline loops: CDR1 MNHEY, CDR2 SVGAGI. The CDR3 runs to 13 residues. Trimming cost V 6 bases and J 10 bases; bases outside gene matches: 8. The CDR3 is CASRNTGAGKLFF. The CDR3, as DNA: TGTGCCAGCAGGAACACAGGGGCGGGAAAACTGTTTTTT.

The rearrangement joins TRBV5-4 to TRBJ2-3; weak D call: TRBD2 (6 bases). The CDR3 sequence is 15 residues long. The V gene's germline CDR1 is SGHNT and CDR2 YYREEE (reference sequence). V lost 4 bases to trimming and J lost 1 base, with 13 bases between them. The CDR3, as DNA: TGTGCCAGCAGCCCTCGGGGCGGGGGCACAGATACGCAGTATTTT. Protein product: CASSPRGGGTDTQYF.

The chain combines TRBV10-3 with TRBJ2-5, with D possibly being TRBD1 or TRBD2 (5 bases each). The V end was cut by 8 bases, the J end by 0 bases, with 28 bases between. CDR3 size: 19 residues. CDR1 and CDR2 (germline): ENHRY, SYGVKD. CDR3 in DNA: TGTGCCATCGGATGGGCAGTGTGGAATGGGGGATTGAACCAAGAGACCCAGTACTTC. Protein sequence: CAIGWAVWNGGLNQETQYF.

This chain connects TRBV27 to TRBJ1-1, with D unclear. This CDR3 spans 13 amino acids. V was clipped by 7 bases and J by 1 base, with 10 bases between them. The germline CDR1 and CDR2 sequences are MNHEY and SMNVEV (reference sequence). The CDR3 region is CASTTLGNTEAFF. In DNA form, the CDR3 reads TGTGCCAGCACCACGCTGGGGAACACTGAAGCTTTCTTT.

The CDR3 is CASSEPGRVTDTQYF. CDR3 sequence (DNA): TGTGCCAGCAGTGAACCGGGCAGGGTCACAGATACGCAGTATTTT. The gene calls are TRBV6-1 and TRBJ2-3; D is perhaps TRBD1 (5 bases). The V and J ends lost 2 bases and 2 bases respectively, with 11 bases between them. CDR3 length: 15 residues. Looked up from germline, CDR1 is MNHNS and CDR2 is SASEGT.

This sequence joins TRBV23-1 and TRBJ2-2; D gene unclear. TRBV23-1 is an ORF; its function is uncertain. V was trimmed by 4 bases and J by 7 bases, leaving 25 bases between them. This CDR3 comprises 18 residues. Written as DNA, the CDR3 is TGCGCCAGCAGTCCTCACAATATTCGTGTGCCGCTGGGCGGGGAGCTGTTTTTT. Its translation is CASSPHNIRVPLGGELFF.

The chain has TRBV5-4 and TRBJ1-1; D remains unclear. CDR3 size: 14 residues. V gave up 0 bases and J gave up 8 bases, with 14 bases separating them. Germline V CDR1 and CDR2: SGHNT, YYREEE (reference sequence). CDR3 region: CASSLVVGETEAFF. The CDR3 DNA reads TGTGCCAGCAGCTTGGTAGTTGGGGAAACCGAAGCTTTCTTT.